This T cell receptor beta chain is drawn from a study of neurological immune-mediated disorders. Study-level findings and limits: The repertoires of 18 of 34 multiple sclerosis patients fell into one related-CDR3 cluster (a possible signature) under phylogenetic grouping. It was HTLV-1-associated myelopathy that showed the most TCR clonal expansion, while multiple sclerosis showed the least, falling below healthy controls.

The CDR3 contains 14 residues. The V gene lost 6 bases and the J gene lost 2 bases, with 14 bases spanning the gap. Germline CDR1 is DFQATT and CDR2 is SNEGSKA (reference sequence). The unsorted libraries originated from 2 million PBMCs kept at -80 C. This clonotype has at least ten counts. Antigen unknown. cDNA synthesis was performed by 5'RACE with 10-nucleotide random UMIs. TCRdb re-analysed the 5' RACE reads in MiXCR, keeping a single row per CDR3 protein. Of 80,000 to 95,000 distinct CDR3 sequences in the sample, around 3.6% are singletons; the top ten hold just under 3%. This clonotype was sampled from a woman aged 50 to 60 with multiple sclerosis. The specimen was PBMCs. This sequence joins TRBV20-1 and TRBJ2-4; unclear D gene. The CDR3: CSANGPPSKNIQYF. The CDR3 coding sequence is TGCAGTGCCAACGGACCACCCTCCAAAAACATTCAGTACTTC.